The 17 T cell receptor beta chains below come from one sample, sequenced in a study of glioma-infiltrating T cells after dendritic cell vaccination. Some clones are missing from TCRdb's copy, which holds only in-frame ones; the method was immunoSEQ multiplex PCR. The sample yields about 96,000 clones, 70% to 80% seen once. The starting material was blood, obtained before dendritic cell vaccination. All receptors derive from a human donor with glioblastoma.

The chain couples TRBV5-5 to TRBJ1-6; unclear D gene. Germline-derived CDR1 and CDR2 are SGHKS and YYEKEE (reference sequence). This CDR3 is 17 amino acids long. V lost 1 base and J 4 bases, leaving 15 bases between the germline ends. CDR3 in amino acids: CASSLKRRRAYNSPLHF. DNA for the CDR3: TGTGCCAGCAGCTTGAAGAGGAGGAGGGCATATAATTCACCCCTCCACTTT.

There are a few counts of this clone. The chain has TRBV11-3 and TRBJ2-7, with 10 bases identical to TRBD1. Trimming at V came to 3 bases and at J to 4 bases, leaving 15 bases not matched to a gene. This CDR3 has 18 amino acids. CDR1 SGHNT and CDR2 YENEEA come from the germline V gene. The CDR3 sequence is CASSFIRDRGDLAYEQYF. The DNA for the CDR3 is TGTGCCAGCAGCTTTATCCGGGACAGGGGAGATTTGGCTTACGAGCAGTACTTC. The variable domain in full, completed from reference TRBV11-3 and TRBJ2-7, reads EAGVVQSPRYKIIEKKQPVAFWCNPISGHNTLYWYLQNLGQGPELLIRYENEEAVDDSQLPKDRFSAERLKGVDSTLKIQPAELGDSAVYLCASSFIRDRGDLAYEQYFGPGTRLTVT.

The chain combines TRBV2 with TRBJ2-1; 10 bases match TRBD1. V trimming: 10 bases; J trimming: 8 bases; junction bases outside the gene matches: 8. Per the germline V gene, CDR1 is SNHLY and CDR2 is FYNNEI. The CDR3 consists of 13 residues. The CDR3 loop is CAKRDRGPYEQFF. The CDR3 DNA reads as TGTGCCAAGAGGGACAGGGGTCCCTATGAGCAGTTCTTC.

The chain recombines TRBV30 with TRBJ2-2, with D possibly being TRBD2 (7 bases). Trimming took 3 bases from V and 6 from J, leaving 14 bases between them. Germline CDR1 and CDR2: GTSNPN and SVGIG (reference sequence). This CDR3 has 14 amino acids. CDR3 sequence: CAWRAGALAGELFF. The CDR3 DNA reads TGTGCCTGGAGGGCGGGGGCTCTGGCCGGGGAGCTGTTTTTT.

This clone was seen more than once but under ten times. CDR3 sequence: CASSQEAGHVSSYNEQFF. In nucleotides, the CDR3 is TGCGCCAGCAGCCAAGAGGCGGGCCATGTTAGCTCCTACAATGAGCAGTTCTTC. The rearrangement uses TRBV4-1 and TRBJ2-1; D may be TRBD2 (5 bases). Germline V gene data show CDR1 as MGHRA and CDR2 as YSYEKL. V lost 0 bases, J lost 0 bases, and 15 bases lay in between. The CDR3 has 18 amino acids.

The rearrangement joins TRBV19 to TRBJ1-6, with 10 bases aligning to TRBD1. With V trimmed by 4 bases and J by 7 bases, 7 bases remained unmatched. Looked up from germline, CDR1 is LNHDA and CDR2 is SQIVND (reference sequence). The CDR3 has 16 amino acids. The CDR3 nucleotides read TGTGCCAGTAGTACAGGTGGACAGGGGGGGAATTCACCCCTCCACTTT. Amino acid sequence: CASSTGGQGGNSPLHF.

The rearrangement uses TRBV14 and TRBJ2-7, with D tentatively TRBD1 (6 bases). This CDR3 region has 18 residues. Trimming removed 3 bases at V and 2 bases at J, with 23 bases between. Germline V lookup: CDR1 SGHDN, CDR2 FVKESK. The CDR3 is CASSHPDPSGTRTYEQYF. The CDR3 DNA follows: TGTGCCAGCAGCCATCCCGATCCCTCCGGGACAAGAACCTACGAGCAGTACTTC.

This clone was detected only once. J is TRBJ2-7 and V is TRBV4-1; 7 bases line up with TRBD1. Germline V lookup: CDR1 MGHRA, CDR2 YSYEKL. V lost 5 bases to trimming and J lost 1 base; unmatched junction nucleotides: 2. This CDR3 spans 13 amino acids. In nucleotides, the CDR3 is TGCGCCAGCAGCAGGGGGCTATCCTACGAGCAGTACTTC. Translated, it gives CASSRGLSYEQYF.

The chain has TRBV7-9 and TRBJ1-1; D not certain. The V end lost 2 bases, the J end lost 6 bases, and 4 bases lay between the germline ends. There are 11 residues in the CDR3. CDR1 and CDR2 from the germline V gene are SEHNR and FQNEAQ (reference sequence). CDR3 loop: CASSLLSEAFF. The DNA of the CDR3 is TGTGCCAGCAGCTTATTATCTGAAGCTTTCTTT.

This clone was seen a single time. The chain recombines TRBV6-1 with TRBJ2-1, with 8 bases that match TRBD1. Trimming removed 1 base from V and 8 bases from J; junction bases left unmatched: 4. Germline-derived CDR1 and CDR2 are MNHNS and SASEGT. There are 14 residues in the CDR3. This chain's CDR3 is CASSEGQGRYEQFF. Written as DNA, the CDR3 is TGTGCCAGCAGTGAAGGACAGGGGCGGTATGAGCAGTTCTTC.

The chain employs TRBV2 and TRBJ1-2; a possible D gene is TRBD1 (5 bases). The CDR3 totals 14 residues. Germline CDR1 is SNHLY and CDR2 is FYNNEI. V was pared by 2 bases and J by 5 bases, with 12 bases between. DNA for the CDR3: TGTGCCAGCAGTGAAAACAGGTTACTTTATGGCTACACCTTC. Protein sequence: CASSENRLLYGYTF.

This clone was observed a few times. The chain employs TRBV6-5 and TRBJ2-7; no reliable D call. With 6 bases removed from V and 5 bases from J, the gap between germline ends came to 8 bases. CDR1 and CDR2 from the germline V gene are MNHEY and SVGAGI. The CDR3 loop spans 11 amino acids. The CDR3 sequence is CASRIADEQYF. CDR3 DNA sequence: TGTGCCAGCAGGATTGCGGACGAGCAGTACTTC.

CDR3 nucleotides: TGTGCCAGCACTACGACTGGAGGGCTCGACGAGCAGTACTTC. Translation: CASTTTGGLDEQYF. The chain employs TRBV28 and TRBJ2-7, with D possibly matching TRBD2 (6 bases). CDR3 length equals 14 residues. Trimming cost V 7 bases and J 5 bases, with 18 bases left between them. Germline-derived CDR1 and CDR2 are MDHEN and SYDVKM.

This sequence joins TRBV6-5 and TRBJ1-2, with unresolved D. This CDR3 spans 12 amino acids. Trimming cost V 5 bases and J 4 bases, with 8 bases left between them. CDR1 and CDR2 from the germline V gene are MNHEY and SVGAGI. In nucleotides, the CDR3 is TGTGCCAGCAGTGAGTTCACCTATGGCTACACCTTC. Amino acids: CASSEFTYGYTF.

This clone turned up a few times. The V and J genes are TRBV10-3 and TRBJ1-2, with 7 bases identical to TRBD1. Germline V gene lookup returns CDR1 ENHRY and CDR2 SYGVKD. The CDR3 is made up of 13 amino acids. V shed 11 bases and J 1 base; nucleotides not matched to a gene: 7. CDR3 nucleotides: TGTGCCGCCGACAGGGAGCATAACTATGGCTACACCTTC. As protein: CAADREHNYGYTF.

This chain links TRBV5-4 with TRBJ2-5, with D possibly matching TRBD1 (5 bases). Trimming stripped 2 bases from V and 1 base from J, with 12 bases between. The CDR3 spans 15 residues. Germline loops: CDR1 SGHNT, CDR2 YYREEE (reference sequence). CDR3 region: CASSFRQGGQETQYF. CDR3 in DNA: TGTGCCAGCAGCTTTAGGCAGGGCGGCCAAGAGACCCAGTACTTC.

J is TRBJ2-7 and V is TRBV6-5; no reliable D call. CDR3 length equals 14 residues. Germline V lookup: CDR1 MNHEY, CDR2 SVGAGI. Trimming cost V 10 bases and J 3 bases, with 19 bases left between them. The CDR3 loop reads CATQIQILSYEQYF. As DNA, the CDR3 is TGTGCCACCCAAATACAGATTCTAAGCTACGAGCAGTACTTC.